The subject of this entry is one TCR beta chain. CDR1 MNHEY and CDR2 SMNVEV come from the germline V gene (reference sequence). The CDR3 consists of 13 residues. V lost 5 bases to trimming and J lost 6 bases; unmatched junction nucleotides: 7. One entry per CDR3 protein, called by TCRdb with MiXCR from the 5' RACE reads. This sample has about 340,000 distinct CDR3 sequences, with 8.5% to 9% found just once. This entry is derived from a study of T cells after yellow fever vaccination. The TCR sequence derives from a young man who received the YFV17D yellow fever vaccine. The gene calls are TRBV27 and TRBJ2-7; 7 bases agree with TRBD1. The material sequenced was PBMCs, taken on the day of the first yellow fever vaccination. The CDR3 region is CASSRQGEAEQYV. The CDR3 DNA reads TGTGCCAGCAGTCGACAGGGAGAGGCCGAGCAGTACGTC.